This T cell receptor (beta chain) was identified in a study of cytomegalovirus exposure and HLA in healthy donors. Separate from the roughly 700-subject first cohort was the roughly 130-subject validation cohort, to which the donors belonged. Regarding this clone: As yet, its antigen is unknown.

TCRdb's table, derived via immunoSEQ multiplex PCR, lists solely in-frame clones and lacks some. Of 130,000 or so clones listed, approximately 92% were seen once; the top ten hold 8% to 9.5%. The CDR3 contains 13 residues. V was shortened by 9 bases and J by 4 bases, with 12 bases between the two germline ends. Germline CDR1 and CDR2: MDHEN and SYDVKM. Whole-study results and caveats: According to a subsequent analysis, TCR clusters from the first cohort were inclined to appear together in the 120 validation repertoires. A few CMV-associated chains were confirmed in vitro to be specific for CMV antigens.

The sequence derives from a woman younger than 35 in good health and CMV-seropositive. This chain connects TRBV28 to TRBJ1-4; possibly TRBD1 for D (5 bases). Sequenced sample: PBMCs. CDR3 nucleotide sequence: TGTGCCAGTCTCCAGGGTGGTAATGAAAAACTGTTTTTT. Its translation is CASLQGGNEKLFF.